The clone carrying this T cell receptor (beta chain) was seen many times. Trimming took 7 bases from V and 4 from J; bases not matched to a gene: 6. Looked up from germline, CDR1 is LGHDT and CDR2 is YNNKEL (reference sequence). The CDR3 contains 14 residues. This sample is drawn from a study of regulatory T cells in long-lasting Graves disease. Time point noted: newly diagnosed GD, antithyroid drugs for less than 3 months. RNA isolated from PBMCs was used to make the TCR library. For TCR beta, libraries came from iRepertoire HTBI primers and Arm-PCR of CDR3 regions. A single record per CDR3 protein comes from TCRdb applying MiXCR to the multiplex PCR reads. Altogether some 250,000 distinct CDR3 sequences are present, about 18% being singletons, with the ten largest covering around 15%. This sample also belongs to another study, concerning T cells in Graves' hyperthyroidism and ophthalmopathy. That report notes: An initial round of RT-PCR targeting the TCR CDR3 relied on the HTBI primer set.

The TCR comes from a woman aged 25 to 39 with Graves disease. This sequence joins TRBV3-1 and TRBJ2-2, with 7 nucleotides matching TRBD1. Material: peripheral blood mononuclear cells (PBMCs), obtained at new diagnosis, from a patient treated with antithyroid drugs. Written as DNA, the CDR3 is TGTGCCAGCATAGGACAGGCTTTCACCGGGGAGCTGTTTTTT. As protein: CASIGQAFTGELFF.